These T cell receptor beta chains were read from a single sample in a study of CD8+CD57+ T cells in acquired aplastic anemia. TCRdb re-derived calls from the reads in MiXCR, one entry per CDR3 protein. This sample has around 150,000 distinct CDR3 sequences; around 48% occur once, and the top ten carry around 2.9%. The sequenced sample was sorted CD4+, CD8+, or CD8+CD57+ T cells (not recorded which) from PBMCs. These receptors came from a human donor with aplastic anemia. Both conserved end residues are part of each CDR3. Fields, in order: V gene, J gene, CDR3 protein.

TRBV2,TRBJ1-5,CASKLGDGNQPQHF
TRBV11-2,TRBJ1-6,CASSLANNSPLHF
TRBV11-1,TRBJ2-2,CASSGLAGEGTGELFF
TRBV28,TRBJ1-3,CASSSSFGGQLPKQYF
TRBV10-3,TRBJ1-5,CASRDNSNQPQHF
TRBV7-2,TRBJ1-1,CASSQTGKVTGEAFF
TRBV9,TRBJ1-2,CASSGLTGNYGYTF
TRBV24-1,TRBJ2-1,CATSDAHYNEQFF
TRBV20-1,TRBJ1-1,CSAYRGSVNTGAFF
TRBV5-1,TRBJ2-5,CASSLGDLQETQYF
TRBV2,TRBJ2-3,CASRGSSRTDTQYF
TRBV25-1,TRBJ1-3,CASSEFREGSTIYF
TRBV6-4,TRBJ1-6,CASSDSIIGSPLHF
TRBV14,TRBJ2-7,CASSGTRYEQYF
TRBV29-1,TRBJ2-3,CSVGGGGHTDTQYF
TRBV7-8,TRBJ2-1,CASRPTAGGREQFF
TRBV10-3,TRBJ1-5,CAISEPGQGREHF
TRBV30,TRBJ2-5,CAWRRSPGVGETQYF